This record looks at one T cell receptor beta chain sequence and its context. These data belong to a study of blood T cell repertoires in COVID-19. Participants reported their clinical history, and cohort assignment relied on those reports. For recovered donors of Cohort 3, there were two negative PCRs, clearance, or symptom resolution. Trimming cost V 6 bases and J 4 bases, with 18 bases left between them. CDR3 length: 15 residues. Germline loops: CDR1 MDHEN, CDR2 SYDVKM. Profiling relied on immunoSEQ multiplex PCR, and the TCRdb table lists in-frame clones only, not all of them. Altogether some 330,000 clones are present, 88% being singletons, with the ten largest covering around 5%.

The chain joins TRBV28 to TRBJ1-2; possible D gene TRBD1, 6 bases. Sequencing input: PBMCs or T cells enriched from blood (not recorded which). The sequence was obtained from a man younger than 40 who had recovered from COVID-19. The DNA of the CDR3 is TGTGCCAGCAGCCCTGAAACAGGGAGGGTCTATGGCTACACCTTC. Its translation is CASSPETGRVYGYTF.